Each of the 9 T cell receptor beta chains below was sequenced from the same sample in a study of T cell changes during pregnancy in multiple sclerosis. Sequencing used immunoSEQ multiplex PCR; TCRdb keeps in-frame clones, though not all of them. The data contain 30,000 to 50,000 clones, about 91% of them seen just once; the ten biggest clones take up under 0.9%. This specimen consisted of CD4+ T cells from peripheral blood mononuclear cells, obtained in the third trimester of pregnancy. Source of these receptors: a female donor with multiple sclerosis, enrolled in a pregnancy study.

This chain joins TRBV19 and TRBJ1-2; 8 bases are shared with TRBD1. The CDR3 is made up of 14 amino acids. Germline V gives CDR1 LNHDA, CDR2 SQIVND (reference sequence). J was trimmed by 4 bases and V by 5 bases; bases with no gene match: 6. The CDR3 DNA sequence: TGTGCCAGTAGTCCCCGGACAGGGCCCTATGGCTACACCTTC. It is translated as CASSPRTGPYGYTF.

The V gene is TRBV5-1, the J gene TRBJ1-1; TRBD1 matches at 8 bases. Germline CDR1 and CDR2: SGHRS and YFSETQ. This CDR3 has 14 residues. The V gene end was trimmed by 3 bases and the J gene end by 1 base; junction bases not matched to a gene: 2. The CDR3 here is CASSSGTGNTEAFF. The CDR3 DNA reads TGCGCCAGCAGCTCCGGGACAGGGAACACTGAAGCTTTCTTT.

This chain joins TRBV18 and TRBJ1-1, with D hard to call. Germline V gene data show CDR1 as KGHSH and CDR2 as LQKENI. V gave up 6 bases and J gave up 1 base, with 12 bases separating them. The CDR3 is made up of 14 amino acids. The CDR3 protein is CASSGRGWNTEAFF. The CDR3 DNA reads TGTGCCAGCTCCGGCCGGGGATGGAACACTGAAGCTTTCTTT. The full variable domain, with the rest looked up from reference TRBV18 and TRBJ1-1, is NAGVMQNPRHLVRRRGQEARLRCSPMKGHSHVYWYRQLPEEGLKFMVYLQKENIIDESGMPKERFSAEFPKEGPSILRIQQVVRGDSAAYFCASSGRGWNTEAFFGQGTRLTVV.

The rearrangement joins TRBV19 to TRBJ2-2; 10 bases are a match to TRBD1. Germline CDR1 is LNHDA and CDR2 is SQIVND (reference sequence). After removal of 7 bases from V and 4 bases from J, the junction contained 6 bases not matched to a gene. The CDR3 loop spans 15 amino acids. The CDR3 DNA is TGTGCCAGTAAGAGACAGGGGGCGGCCACCGGGGAGCTGTTTTTT. Translating gives CASKRQGAATGELFF.

This clone was observed a single time. The chain is built from TRBV28 and TRBJ2-7, with D possibly TRBD1 on 6 matching bases. The V gene's germline CDR1 is MDHEN and CDR2 SYDVKM. This CDR3 has 11 amino acids. Trimming left V 3 bases short and J 8 bases short, with 8 bases between. The CDR3 sequence: CASSFGGKQYF. In DNA, the CDR3 is TGTGCCAGCAGTTTTGGGGGCAAGCAGTACTTC.

The rearrangement links TRBV19 to TRBJ2-4; the D gene is possibly TRBD1 (5 bases). The germline V gene encodes CDR1 LNHDA and CDR2 SQIVND (reference sequence). The CDR3 contains 15 residues. Trimming left V 7 bases short and J 0 bases short, with 13 bases between. CDR3 DNA sequence: TGTGCCAGTAATGACCCAAGGGGAGCCAAAAACATTCAGTACTTC. It translates to CASNDPRGAKNIQYF.

The chain uses TRBV5-4 and TRBJ2-3; 8 bases fit TRBD1. CDR1 is SGHNT, CDR2 YYREEE, per germline (reference sequence). The CDR3 loop spans 15 amino acids. With V trimmed by 4 bases and J by 2 bases, 6 bases remained unmatched. This CDR3 is CASSAGTGVTDTQYF. The CDR3 coding sequence is TGTGCCAGCAGCGCCGGGACAGGAGTCACAGATACGCAGTATTTT.

This sequence joins TRBV4-3 and TRBJ2-5; TRBD1 aligns across 7 bases. Germline V gives CDR1 LGHNA, CDR2 YSLEER. V was clipped by 1 base and J by 2 bases; unmatched bases: 1. This CDR3 has 14 residues. The CDR3 is CASSQGTGQETQYF. For the CDR3, the DNA is TGCGCCAGCAGCCAAGGGACAGGTCAAGAGACCCAGTACTTC.

The J gene is TRBJ2-2, the V gene TRBV5-4, with 7 bases that match TRBD2. CDR3 length: 16 residues. Looked up from germline, CDR1 is SGHNT and CDR2 is YYREEE (reference sequence). V lost 4 bases, J lost 3 bases, and 9 bases stayed unmatched. The CDR3 DNA reads as TGTGCCAGCAGCGACGGACTAGAGGTTGACACCGGGGAGCTGTTTTTT. Translation gives CASSDGLEVDTGELFF.